This T cell receptor (beta chain) stems from a study of response to subunit inactivated influenza vaccine. Germline V gives CDR1 MNHNS, CDR2 SASEGT. The V end lost 7 bases, the J end lost 0 bases, and 13 bases lay between the germline ends. The CDR3 spans 14 residues. TCRdb analysed the RT-PCR reads with MiXCR anew, one entry per CDR3 protein. The sample lists over 750,000 distinct CDR3 sequences; approximately 21% were seen once. Specimen: PBMCs from blood, collected approximately 5 days after vaccination. The chain is built from TRBV6-1 and TRBJ2-7; D possibly corresponds to TRBD1 (6 bases). The source of this sequence is a man aged 50 or older who received an inactivated influenza vaccine. The CDR3 region is CASMMTGSSYEQYF. CDR3 DNA: TGTGCCAGCATGATGACAGGTAGCTCCTACGAGCAGTACTTC.